A single sample gave rise to the 21 T cell receptor beta chains below, sequenced in a study of blood T cell repertoires in COVID-19. Libraries were prepared by immunoSEQ multiplex PCR; TCRdb keeps only in-frame clonotypes and omits some of them. This table holds 250,000 to 350,000 clones, more than 70% found once. Sequenced input: peripheral blood. Receptors originate from a woman in her 30s with COVID-19, enrolled during active disease.

The rearrangement links TRBV7-2 to TRBJ2-6; TRBD1 matches 10 bases. This CDR3 is 15 amino acids long. V lost 5 bases and J lost 7; bases outside the gene matches: 5. CDR1 and CDR2 from the germline V gene are SGHTA and FQGNSA. CDR3 nucleotide sequence: TGTGCCAGCAGCCGCCGGACAGGGGGAGCCAACGTCCTGACTTTC. It translates to CASSRRTGGANVLTF.

This sequence joins TRBV27 and TRBJ2-7, with D tentatively TRBD2 (5 bases). The length of the CDR3 is 15 residues. Trimming removed 2 bases at V and 3 bases at J, with 14 bases between. Germline V gives CDR1 MNHEY, CDR2 SMNVEV (reference sequence). CDR3 sequence reads: CASSLRTGIVYEQYF. CDR3 nucleotide sequence: TGTGCCAGCAGTTTAAGGACGGGGATAGTCTACGAGCAGTACTTC.

This clone has only one observation. The chain is built from TRBV27 and TRBJ2-7; maybe TRBD1 (5 bases). The length of the CDR3 is 14 residues. Looked up from germline, CDR1 is MNHEY and CDR2 is SMNVEV (reference sequence). Trimming took off 3 bases at V and 4 bases at J, with 13 bases between the two ends. The CDR3 region is CASSFVFRDYEQYF. CDR3 bases: TGTGCCAGCAGTTTTGTATTCAGGGATTACGAGCAGTACTTC.

The chain couples TRBV5-5 to TRBJ1-2, with TRBD1 matching 10 bases. V shed 6 bases and J 6 bases; nucleotides not matched to a gene: 14. The CDR3 is made up of 16 amino acids. CDR1 is SGHKS and CDR2 is YYEKEE in the germline V gene (reference sequence). CDR3 bases: TGTGCCAGCACCCCGGACAGGGGGTTACGGTTGGATGGCTACACCTTC. This translates into CASTPDRGLRLDGYTF.

The table lists this clone with a count of one. The gene calls are TRBV5-1 and TRBJ2-7, with TRBD2 matching over 8 bases. The CDR3 consists of 17 residues. Germline V gene data show CDR1 as SGHRS and CDR2 as YFSETQ. The V and J ends lost 3 bases and 1 base, in that order; junction bases with no gene match: 12. DNA for the CDR3: TGCGCCAGCAGCTGGGACCAGCGGGAGTCAACGTCCTACGAGCAGTACTTC. This sequence encodes CASSWDQRESTSYEQYF.

A few counts support this clone. At the DNA level, this CDR3 is encoded by other sequences in the same sample as well. The chain links TRBV5-1 to TRBJ1-6; 8 positions agree with TRBD1. From germline, CDR1 is SGHRS and CDR2 YFSETQ. CDR3 length equals 15 residues. J was trimmed by 5 bases and V by 0 bases; bases with no gene match: 1. CDR3: CASSLEGQDNSPLHF. CDR3 sequence (DNA): TGCGCCAGCAGCTTGGAGGGACAGGATAATTCACCCCTCCACTTT.

This rearrangement joins TRBV12-3 or TRBV12-4 to TRBJ2-3; D may be TRBD1 (5 bases). This CDR3 region has 13 residues. Trimming pared 3 bases from V and 8 bases from J, leaving 12 bases between. CDR3 sequence (DNA): TGTGCCAGCAGTTTCACCAGGGAAAGTACGCAGTATTTT. Residues: CASSFTRESTQYF.

The gene calls are TRBV28 and TRBJ2-3; perhaps TRBD1 as D (6 bases). Germline V gene lookup returns CDR1 MDHEN and CDR2 SYDVKM. V was clipped by 3 bases and J by 5 bases, with 18 bases between them. The CDR3 has 16 amino acids. The CDR3 nucleotides are TGTGCCAGCAGTTTCTTTACAGGGCCCCACAGAGATACGCAGTATTTT. The encoded protein is CASSFFTGPHRDTQYF.

The chain uses TRBV14 and TRBJ1-6; D gene unclear. Between the trimmed V and J ends, which lost 1 base and 7 bases, there was a span of 5 bases. CDR1 SGHDN and CDR2 FVKESK come from the germline V gene. This CDR3 comprises 13 residues. DNA of the CDR3: TGTGCCAGCAGCCAAGCCCTCAATTCACCCCTCCACTTT. Protein sequence: CASSQALNSPLHF.

J is TRBJ2-7 and V is TRBV27; 10 nucleotides align to TRBD1. After removal of 2 bases from V and 4 bases from J, the junction contained 2 bases not matched to a gene. CDR3 length equals 14 residues. CDR1 and CDR2 from the germline V gene are MNHEY and SMNVEV (reference sequence). CDR3 residues: CASSLGTGEYEQYF. The CDR3 coding sequence is TGTGCCAGCAGTTTAGGGACAGGGGAATACGAGCAGTACTTC.

The chain is built from TRBV24-1 and TRBJ1-5; D not resolved. The CDR3 length is 13 residues. The V gene's germline CDR1 is KGHDR and CDR2 SFDVKD. V was cut by 5 bases and J by 1 base, with 5 bases left in between. The CDR3 DNA follows: TGTGCCACCAGTGTGAGGAGCAATCAGCCCCAGCATTTT. This translates into CATSVRSNQPQHF.

This chain connects TRBV20-1 to TRBJ1-1, with D uncertain. The CDR3 totals 11 residues. Germline loops: CDR1 DFQATT, CDR2 SNEGSKA (reference sequence). Trimming took off 2 bases at V and 11 bases at J, with 12 bases between the two ends. CDR3 DNA sequence: TGCAGTGCTAGACCGACCTCGGAGGCTTTCTTT. Its protein product is CSARPTSEAFF.

The sample holds a few counts of this clone. V is TRBV7-9 and J is TRBJ2-1; 13 bases match TRBD2. This CDR3 contains 14 residues. CDR1 is SEHNR and CDR2 is FQNEAQ in the germline V gene (reference sequence). Trimming at V came to 1 base and at J to 16 bases, leaving 7 bases not matched to a gene. The CDR3: CASSLGTSGSTNFF. CDR3 nucleotide sequence: TGTGCCAGCAGCTTAGGGACTAGCGGGAGCACAAATTTCTTC.

V usage is TRBV23-1 and J usage is TRBJ2-7; 10 positions agree with TRBD2. TRBV23-1 is sorted into the ORF group, with uncertain function. Trimming at V came to 3 bases and at J to 2 bases, leaving 7 bases not matched to a gene. This CDR3 has 16 residues. Written as DNA, the CDR3 is TGCGCCAGCAGTCACGAAACTAGCGGGAACGCCTACGAGCAGTACTTC. Protein: CASSHETSGNAYEQYF.

The CDR3 is CASSYGIPGHNYGYTF. Written as DNA, the CDR3 is TGTGCCAGCAGTTACGGTATACCGGGACATAACTATGGCTACACCTTC. The V call is TRBV6-2 or TRBV6-3, the J call TRBJ1-2, with D tentatively TRBD1 (6 bases). This CDR3 comprises 16 residues. Trimming left V 2 bases short and J 1 base short, with 14 bases between. Germline lookup yields CDR1 MNHEY and CDR2 SVGEGT.

The chain combines TRBV3-1 (or the pseudogene TRBV3-2) with TRBJ1-5, with TRBD1 matching 8 bases. The CDR3 covers 15 residues. The germline V gene has CDR1 LGHDT and CDR2 YNNKEL (reference sequence). The J segment lost 2 bases and the V segment lost 3 bases, leaving 3 bases of the junction unmatched. The CDR3 reads CASSHQGAGNQPQHF. Written as DNA, the CDR3 is TGTGCCAGCAGCCATCAGGGGGCTGGCAATCAGCCCCAGCATTTT.

The CDR3: CASSREGWEQFF. CDR3 nucleotides: TGTGCCAGCAGCCGGGAGGGGTGGGAGCAGTTCTTC. The V call is TRBV7-9, the J call TRBJ2-1; 8 bases fit TRBD2. CDR3 length: 12 residues. From germline, CDR1 is SEHNR and CDR2 FQNEAQ (reference sequence). After removal of 5 bases from V and 10 bases from J, the junction contained 4 bases not matched to a gene.

This clone has just one count. J is TRBJ1-4 and V is TRBV5-1; 10 bases map to TRBD1. This CDR3 has 16 amino acids. Germline CDR1 reads SGHRS; CDR2 reads YFSETQ. Losses at the gene ends were 4 bases for V and 2 bases for J; bases not matched to a gene: 5. The CDR3 here is CASSPGTGVTNEKLFF. The CDR3 nucleotides are TGCGCCAGCAGCCCGGGGACAGGGGTTACTAATGAAAAACTGTTTTTT.

This chain uses TRBV5-6 with TRBJ1-5; no reliable D call. The CDR3 consists of 14 residues. Looked up from germline, CDR1 is SGHDT and CDR2 is YYEEEE. With 4 bases removed from V and 9 bases from J, the gap between germline ends came to 17 bases. The CDR3 sequence is CASSTSASTGPQHF. The CDR3 coding sequence is TGTGCCAGCAGCACCTCGGCCAGCACGGGGCCCCAGCATTTT. The variable domain in full, completed from reference TRBV5-6 and TRBJ1-5, reads DAGVTQSPTHLIKTRGQQVTLRCSPKSGHDTVSWYQQALGQGPQFIFQYYEEEERQRGNFPDRFSGHQFPNYSSELNVNALLLGDSALYLCASSTSASTGPQHFGDGTRLSIL.

The rearrangement uses TRBV19 and TRBJ1-1; no definite D call. The CDR3 runs 14 residues. The V gene's germline CDR1 is LNHDA and CDR2 SQIVND (reference sequence). V was trimmed by 6 bases and J by 0 bases, leaving 11 bases between them. This CDR3 is CASRDRRLNTEAFF. The CDR3 coding sequence is TGTGCCAGTAGGGACCGGAGGCTGAACACTGAAGCTTTCTTT.

The rearrangement uses TRBV27 and TRBJ1-6; 8 nucleotides line up with TRBD1. CDR3 length equals 15 residues. The germline V gene encodes CDR1 MNHEY and CDR2 SMNVEV (reference sequence). The ends lost 2 bases at V and 8 bases at J; junction bases unmatched: 5. For the CDR3, the DNA is TGTGCCAGCAGTTTAAAGACAGGGGTTTATTCACCCCTCCACTTT. This codes for CASSLKTGVYSPLHF.